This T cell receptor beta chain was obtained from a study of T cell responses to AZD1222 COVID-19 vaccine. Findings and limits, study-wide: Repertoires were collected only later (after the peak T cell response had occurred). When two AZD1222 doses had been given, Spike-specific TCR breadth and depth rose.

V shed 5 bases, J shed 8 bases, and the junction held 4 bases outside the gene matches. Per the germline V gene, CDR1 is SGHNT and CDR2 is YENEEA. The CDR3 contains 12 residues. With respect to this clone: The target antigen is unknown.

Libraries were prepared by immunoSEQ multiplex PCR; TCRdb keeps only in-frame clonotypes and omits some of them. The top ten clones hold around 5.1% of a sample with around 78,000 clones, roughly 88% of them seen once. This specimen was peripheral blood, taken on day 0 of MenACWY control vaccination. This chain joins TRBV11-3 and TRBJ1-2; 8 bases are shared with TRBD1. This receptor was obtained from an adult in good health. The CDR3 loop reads CASSKQGDGYTF. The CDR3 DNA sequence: TGTGCCAGCAGCAAACAGGGGGACGGCTACACCTTC.